These 18 T cell receptor beta chains were sequenced from one sample in a study of blood T cells in healthy people across ages. With a J-beta primer mix and a sample-barcoded 5' primer, a second PCR ran about 7 to 12 cycles. In TCRdb, the 5' RACE reads were re-called with MiXCR into one record per CDR3 protein. The table lists about 670,000 distinct CDR3 sequences, roughly half of them singletons. Sequences were obtained from blood. These receptors all stem from a woman older than 75 in good health.

The V gene is TRBV18, the J gene TRBJ2-4; 8 bases are a match to TRBD2. This CDR3 has 16 residues. Germline loops: CDR1 KGHSH, CDR2 LQKENI. After removal of 3 bases from V and 1 base from J, the junction contained 5 bases not matched to a gene. The CDR3, as DNA: TGTGCCAGCTCACCGGGCGGGAGGTCGGCCAAAAACATTCAGTACTTC. It is translated as CASSPGGRSAKNIQYF.

The rearrangement uses TRBV27 and TRBJ1-2; the D gene is possibly TRBD1 (6 bases). CDR3 size: 15 residues. CDR1 is MNHEY and CDR2 is SMNVEV in the germline V gene (reference sequence). Trimming took off 2 bases at V and 5 bases at J, with 15 bases between the two ends. The CDR3 loop reads CASSLQQGPFYGYTF. The CDR3 DNA is TGTGCCAGCAGTTTACAACAGGGACCTTTTTATGGCTACACCTTC.

The count of this clonotype is one. This rearrangement joins TRBV7-2 to TRBJ2-3; D may be TRBD1 (5 bases). This CDR3 has 15 residues. The germline V gene has CDR1 SGHTA and CDR2 FQGNSA. With 5 bases removed from V and 3 bases from J, the gap between germline ends came to 15 bases. CDR3 protein: CASSRMMGRTDTQYF. The CDR3 bases are TGTGCCAGCAGCAGAATGATGGGGCGGACAGATACGCAGTATTTT.

As regards this clonotype: A read error may be the cause here, since a much bigger clone is one base away. This sequence joins TRBV3-1 and TRBJ1-2; D gene unclear. The CDR3 is made up of 12 amino acids. V lost 4 bases to trimming and J lost 5 bases, with 8 bases between them. Germline V gene lookup returns CDR1 LGHDT and CDR2 YNNKEL (reference sequence). This CDR3 reads CASSRVAYGYTF. CDR3 in DNA: TGTGCCAGCAGCCGAGTCGCTTATGGCTACACCTTC.

This clonotype was recorded a few times. The junction shows a germline mismatch at one end, possibly a read error. V gene TRBV20-1 combines with J gene TRBJ2-1, with no clear D. Per germline, CDR1 DFQATT and CDR2 SNEGSKA (reference sequence). The CDR3 has 14 residues. Here the CDR3 reads CSASPGSSYNGQFF. The DNA of the CDR3 is TGCAGTGCTAGCCCCGGCAGCTCCTACAATGGGCAGTTCTTC.

The chain carries TRBV20-1 and TRBJ2-5, with a tentative D call TRBD2 (5 bases). Germline lookup yields CDR1 DFQATT and CDR2 SNEGSKA (reference sequence). The CDR3 totals 14 residues. V was clipped by 4 bases and J by 1 base, with 13 bases between them. For the CDR3, the DNA is TGCAGTGCTACTGCTCCGGGATTCCAAGAGACCCAGTACTTC. It yields the protein CSATAPGFQETQYF.

This clonotype was counted many times. V and J are TRBV10-3 and TRBJ2-5; 14 nucleotides agree with TRBD2. After removal of 3 bases from V and 4 bases from J, the junction contained 1 base not matched to a gene. This CDR3 region has 15 residues. CDR1 is ENHRY, CDR2 SYGVKD, per germline. The CDR3 region is CAISDGTSGGETQYF. The DNA for the CDR3 is TGTGCCATCAGTGACGGGACTAGCGGGGGAGAGACCCAGTACTTC.

Of note for this clonotype: Possible read error: a much larger clone is one base away. The gene calls are TRBV29-1 and TRBJ2-7; 9 bases are shared with TRBD1. CDR3 length: 12 residues. The germline V gene has CDR1 SQVTM and CDR2 ANQGSEA. J gave up 7 bases and V 3 bases, and 4 bases lay outside the gene matches. Here the CDR3 DNA reads TGCAGCGTTGACAGGGACAGGGCTGAGCAGTACTTC. This translates into CSVDRDRAEQYF.

Many counts were recorded for this clonotype. V gene TRBV6-5 combines with J gene TRBJ2-4; no clear D gene. The CDR3 is 14 amino acids. The V and J ends lost 1 base and 1 base respectively, with 5 bases between them. Germline CDR1 and CDR2: MNHEY and SVGAGI. CDR3 nucleotide sequence: TGTGCCAGCAGTTACTTGGGTGCCAAAAACATTCAGTACTTC. Amino acids: CASSYLGAKNIQYF.

On this clonotype itself: Germline and junction disagree at one end, which may indicate a read error. The chain combines TRBV5-1 with TRBJ2-5; D gene uncertain. The V gene's germline CDR1 is SGHRS and CDR2 YFSETQ. The CDR3 totals 13 residues. The DNA for the CDR3 is TGCGCCAGCGGCTTGTTGAGGCAAGAGACCCAGTACTTC. Its translation is CASGLLRQETQYF.

This clonotype was counted ten times or more. The chain carries TRBV20-1 and TRBJ2-7, with D perhaps TRBD2 (5 bases). CDR3 length: 16 residues. CDR1 DFQATT and CDR2 SNEGSKA come from the germline V gene (reference sequence). Between the trimmed V and J ends, which lost 0 bases and 3 bases, there was a span of 18 bases. The DNA of the CDR3 is TGCAGTGCTAGAGATCCGGGCCGGGGTAGCTTCTACGAGCAGTACTTC. This sequence encodes CSARDPGRGSFYEQYF.

Regarding this clonotype: At one end, the junction sequence differs from germline, possibly due to a read error. The chain couples TRBV2 to TRBJ1-6; no definite D call. This CDR3 has 14 residues. The germline V gene has CDR1 SNHLY and CDR2 FYNNEI. The CDR3 DNA is TGTGCCAGCAAAGTAACAGAGCAGAATTCACCCCCCCACTTT. This gives the protein CASKVTEQNSPPHF.

This clonotype appeared a single time. This chain connects TRBV5-1 to TRBJ2-5; 9 nucleotides line up with TRBD1. The CDR3 covers 16 residues. V was pared by 0 bases and J by 11 bases, with 14 bases of the junction left unmatched. Germline CDR1 and CDR2: SGHRS and YFSETQ. CDR3 in amino acids: CASSLDFGTGWNEQYF. The DNA of the CDR3 is TGCGCCAGCAGCTTGGACTTTGGGACAGGGTGGAATGAGCAGTACTTC. Full variable domain (missing parts from reference TRBV5-1 and TRBJ2-5): KAGVTQTPRYLIKTRGQQVTLSCSPISGHRSVSWYQQTPGQGLQFLFEYFSETQRNKGNFPGRFSGRQFSNSRSEMNVSTLELGDSALYLCASSLDFGTGWNEQYFGPGTRLLVL.

The CDR3 DNA is TGTGCCAGCAACTTAGAACGGGCGAGCGATGAGCAGTTCTTC. This translates into CASNLERASDEQFF. V and J are TRBV6-5 and TRBJ2-1; no clear D gene. Germline CDR1 MNHEY, CDR2 SVGAGI. V shed 7 bases and J shed 8 bases, with 18 bases lying between them. CDR3 length: 14 residues.

The rearrangement uses TRBV12-3 or TRBV12-4 and TRBJ2-7; TRBD1 might be the D (6 bases). The V end lost 6 bases, the J end lost 1 base, and 13 bases lay between the germline ends. This CDR3 has 14 amino acids. CDR3 sequence reads: CASRLDRSSYEQYF. CDR3 sequence (DNA): TGTGCCAGCAGGCTAGACAGGAGTTCCTACGAGCAGTACTTC.

This sequence joins TRBV28 and TRBJ2-7, with D uncertain. Germline values: CDR1 MDHEN, CDR2 SYDVKM. The CDR3 contains 12 residues. V was trimmed by 8 bases and J by 5 bases, leaving 13 bases between them. The CDR3 protein is CASRSLDDEQYF. In nucleotides, the CDR3 is TGTGCCAGCCGAAGCTTAGACGACGAGCAGTACTTC.

In the case of this clonotype: A clone one base away is much larger, so this may be a read error. This chain connects TRBV7-2 to TRBJ1-6; 7 bases are shared with TRBD1. CDR3 size: 17 residues. The V gene's germline CDR1 is SGHTA and CDR2 FQGNSA. The CDR3 DNA is TGTGCCGGCAGCCCCATGGGACAGAGCTCCTATAATTCACCCCTCCACTTT. It encodes CAGSPMGQSSYNSPLHF.

The rearrangement joins TRBV7-2 to TRBJ1-1; D is unclear. Germline CDR1 and CDR2: SGHTA and FQGNSA. The CDR3 runs to 15 residues. Trimming left V 3 bases short and J 2 bases short, with 13 bases between. The CDR3 reads CASSFLELINTEAFF. Here the CDR3 DNA reads TGTGCCAGCAGCTTTTTAGAACTTATCAACACTGAAGCTTTCTTT.